The 18 T cell receptor beta chains in this list originate from one sample, sequenced in a study of CD8 T cells in ankylosing spondylitis. MiXCR was run by TCRdb on the 5' RACE reads, yielding one entry per CDR3 protein. Here the sample spans over 25,000 distinct CDR3 sequences, 14% being singletons. Sequenced: blood. The receptors originated from a male donor with ankylosing spondylitis or in good health (not recorded which).

The chain carries TRBV5-1 and TRBJ2-1, with 10 bases matching TRBD1. The germline V gene encodes CDR1 SGHRS and CDR2 YFSETQ. With V trimmed by 4 bases and J by 7 bases, 8 bases remained unmatched. This CDR3 is 15 amino acids long. The CDR3 region has the DNA TGCGCCAGCAGCGTACGACAGGGGGCGCGGAATGAGCAGTTCTTC. It is translated as CASSVRQGARNEQFF.

The V gene is TRBV28, the J gene TRBJ2-2, with 10 bases identical to TRBD1. The CDR3 has 16 amino acids. In germline, CDR1 is MDHEN, CDR2 SYDVKM. The V and J ends lost 5 bases and 6 bases, in that order; junction bases with no gene match: 9. CDR3 nucleotides: TGTGCCAGCAGTATAATGGGACAGGGGTTTCCCGGGGAGCTGTTTTTT. As protein: CASSIMGQGFPGELFF.

The CDR3 DNA reads as TGTGCCAGCAGGGGGATTCTAACTAGCACAGATACGCAGTATTTT. It encodes CASRGILTSTDTQYF. This chain connects TRBV6-5 to TRBJ2-3, with D unclear. Per germline, CDR1 MNHEY and CDR2 SVGAGI. Trimming left V 6 bases short and J 0 bases short, with 13 bases between. The CDR3 is made up of 15 amino acids.

This clonotype was counted a few times. This chain joins TRBV20-1 and TRBJ2-1; TRBD2 aligns across 8 bases. The CDR3 is made up of 15 amino acids. Germline V gene lookup returns CDR1 DFQATT and CDR2 SNEGSKA (reference sequence). The junction had 7 bases not matched to a gene; V was cut back by 0 bases and J by 6 bases. This chain's CDR3 is CSARDLGLAGNEQFF. The CDR3 coding sequence is TGCAGTGCTAGAGATCTAGGACTAGCTGGCAATGAGCAGTTCTTC.

The J gene is TRBJ2-2, the V gene TRBV5-6, with 8 bases aligning to TRBD2. This CDR3 has 16 amino acids. J lost 4 bases, V lost 4 bases, and 9 bases had no gene match. Germline V gene data show CDR1 as SGHDT and CDR2 as YYEEEE. The CDR3 coding sequence is TGTGCCAGCAGCGGAAGCGGGAGAAGGAGCACCGGGGAGCTGTTTTTT. Translated: CASSGSGRRSTGELFF.

This clonotype has just a few counts. This chain joins TRBV12-3 or TRBV12-4 and TRBJ1-1; D perhaps matches TRBD1 (5 bases). This CDR3 region has 14 residues. Trimming left V 6 bases short and J 6 bases short, with 17 bases between. CDR3 amino acids: CASSAGLFKAEAFF. CDR3 DNA sequence: TGTGCCAGCAGCGCGGGACTATTTAAGGCTGAAGCTTTCTTT.

Concerning this clonotype: At one end the junction does not follow the germline gene, possibly because of a read error. V usage is TRBV9 and J usage is TRBJ1-1; D call uncertain. The CDR3 covers 15 residues. Germline assignment: CDR1 SGDLS and CDR2 YYNGEE. The CDR3 here is CTSSVVGQSNTEAFF. The CDR3 nucleotides read TGTACCAGCAGCGTAGTTGGGCAGTCGAACACTGAAGCTTTCTTT.

The chain is built from TRBV5-1 and TRBJ2-3; the D gene is possibly TRBD2 (5 bases). Trimming took off 2 bases at V and 6 bases at J, with 13 bases between the two ends. The germline V gene has CDR1 SGHRS and CDR2 YFSETQ. This CDR3 contains 14 residues. The CDR3 DNA sequence: TGCGCCAGCAGCTTTGGAAGCGGCCCGGATACGCAGTATTTT. Translation: CASSFGSGPDTQYF.

This sequence joins TRBV15 and TRBJ1-2, with 10 bases fitting TRBD1. The CDR3 has 14 residues. Germline CDR1 is LNHNV and CDR2 is YYDKDF (reference sequence). V dropped 8 bases and J dropped 7; count of bases not matched to a gene: 10. The CDR3 coding sequence is TGTGCCACCGCTGGGGGACAGGGGTATGGTGGCTACACCTTC. This codes for CATAGGQGYGGYTF.

This clonotype was observed a handful of times. The chain employs TRBV10-3 and TRBJ2-1; 7 bases agree with TRBD2. CDR3 length: 15 residues. V was clipped by 5 bases and J by 6 bases; unmatched bases: 10. Germline CDR1 reads ENHRY; CDR2 reads SYGVKD. CDR3 nucleotide sequence: TGTGCCATCAGTCGAGGGCTAGCGGAGGCCAATGAGCAGTTCTTC. It is translated as CAISRGLAEANEQFF.

The rearrangement joins TRBV13 to TRBJ2-3, with 8 bases lining up with TRBD2. Germline CDR1 PRHDT, CDR2 FYEKMQ (reference sequence). This CDR3 is 16 amino acids long. Losses at the gene ends were 5 bases for V and 2 bases for J; bases not matched to a gene: 9. CDR3 amino acids: CASSLRGGGTTDTQYF. CDR3 DNA: TGTGCCAGCAGCCTTCGGGGGGGCGGGACCACAGATACGCAGTATTTT. The full variable domain, rest sourced from reference TRBV13 and TRBJ2-3, is AAGVIQSPRHLIKEKRETATLKCYPIPRHDTVYWYQQGPGQDPQFLISFYEKMQSDKGSIPDRFSAQQFSDYHSELNMSSLELGDSALYFCASSLRGGGTTDTQYFGPGTRLTVL.

This clonotype was seen more than once but under ten times. This rearrangement joins TRBV29-1 to TRBJ2-5, with 14 bases aligning to TRBD2. The CDR3 length is 16 residues. V was clipped by 4 bases and J by 2 bases; unmatched bases: 6. Germline CDR1 SQVTM, CDR2 ANQGSEA. For the CDR3, the DNA is TGCAGCGTTGCCCTGACTAGCGGGGGGGGTCAAGAGACCCAGTACTTC. Its translation is CSVALTSGGGQETQYF.

This sequence joins TRBV6-2 or TRBV6-3 and TRBJ2-1, with D possibly TRBD2 on 5 matching bases. Trimming left V 6 bases short and J 4 bases short, with 13 bases between. Germline V gene data show CDR1 as MNHEY and CDR2 as SVGEGT. The CDR3 runs to 14 residues. The CDR3 protein is CASRDLALYNEQFF. In DNA form, the CDR3 reads TGTGCCAGCAGAGATCTAGCCCTTTACAATGAGCAGTTCTTC.

This clonotype was counted between two and nine times. This chain uses TRBV20-1 with TRBJ2-7; D gene unclear. The germline CDR1 and CDR2 sequences are DFQATT and SNEGSKA (reference sequence). The length of the CDR3 is 12 residues. V lost 6 bases and J lost 0, with 9 bases in between. CDR3 residues: CSASTTSYEQYV. The CDR3 DNA reads TGCAGTGCCAGCACGACCTCCTACGAGCAGTACGTC.

This chain joins TRBV4-3 and TRBJ2-4; D gene uncertain. V was pared by 0 bases and J by 6 bases, with 12 bases between. The CDR3 is 15 amino acids. The germline CDR1 and CDR2 sequences are LGHNA and YSLEER. CDR3 bases: TGCGCCAGCAGCCAAGATTTGGTGGATGGAAACATTCAGTACTTC. Translated, it gives CASSQDLVDGNIQYF.

This clonotype was counted a few times. The rearrangement links TRBV21-1 to TRBJ1-5. TRBV21-1 is deemed a pseudogene. There are 13 residues in the CDR3. The CDR3 is CARPVGFNQPQHF. In DNA form, the CDR3 reads TGTGCCCGCCCGGTAGGGTTCAATCAGCCCCAGCATTTT.

The rearrangement links TRBV6-5 to TRBJ2-5; 7 bases are shared with TRBD2. Trimming removed 5 bases from V and 4 bases from J; junction bases left unmatched: 10. There are 15 residues in the CDR3. Germline V gene sequence: CDR1 MNHEY, CDR2 SVGAGI. CDR3 sequence: CASSPRPGEGETQYF. The CDR3, as DNA: TGTGCCAGCAGTCCGCGTCCGGGGGAGGGAGAGACCCAGTACTTC.

This clonotype appeared a few times. This rearrangement joins TRBV7-3 to TRBJ2-3, with 7 bases matching TRBD2. The V gene's germline CDR1 is SGHTA and CDR2 FQGTGA. V dropped 5 bases and J dropped 9; count of bases not matched to a gene: 8. This CDR3 region has 13 residues. The CDR3 coding sequence is TGTGCCAGCAGCCCTGCCGCGGGGGAAACGCAGTATTTT. Translating it yields CASSPAAGETQYF.